The clone carrying this T cell receptor (beta chain) was picked up many times. Researchers took RNA transcripts and amplified the TCR beta CDR3 regions from them. Initially, a first-round RT-PCR of the TCR CDR3 employed the HTBI primer set. TCRdb reanalysed the multiplex PCR reads using MiXCR and keeps one entry per CDR3 protein. The table has about 560,000 distinct CDR3 sequences, 16% seen once. Stability of Graves' hyperthyroidism was defined as absent ophthalmopathy progression within 18 months. On the basis of clinical symptoms, serum thyroxine and TRAb, thyroid ultrasound and orbital computed tomography, diagnoses were made. The data stem from a study of T cells in Graves' hyperthyroidism and ophthalmopathy. The sample taken for sequencing was blood. The clonotype comes from a woman aged 18 to 35 with Graves' hyperthyroidism.

The CDR3 here is CASSSRAVMETQYF. CDR3 nucleotide sequence: TGTGCCAGCAGCTCCCGGGCTGTAATGGAGACCCAGTACTTC. The V and J genes are TRBV7-9 and TRBJ2-5; no clear D. The CDR3 consists of 14 residues. Germline V gene sequence: CDR1 SEHNR, CDR2 FQNEAQ (reference sequence). V lost 4 bases to trimming and J lost 5 bases, with 14 bases between them.